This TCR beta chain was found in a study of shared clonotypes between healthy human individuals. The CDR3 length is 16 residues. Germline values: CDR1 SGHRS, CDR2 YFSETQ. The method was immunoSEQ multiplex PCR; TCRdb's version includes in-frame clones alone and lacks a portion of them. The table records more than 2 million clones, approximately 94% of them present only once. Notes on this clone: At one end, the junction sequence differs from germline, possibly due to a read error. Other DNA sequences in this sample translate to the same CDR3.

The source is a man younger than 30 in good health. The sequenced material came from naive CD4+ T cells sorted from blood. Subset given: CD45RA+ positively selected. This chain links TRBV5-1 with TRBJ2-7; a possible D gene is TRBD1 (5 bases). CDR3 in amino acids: CASSLGPVARATEQYF. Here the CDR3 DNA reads TGCGCCAGTAGCTTGGGGCCAGTGGCCCGAGCTACTGAGCAGTACTTC.